This entry concerns a single TCR beta chain. This table comes from immunoSEQ multiplex PCR, and its TCRdb copy is limited to in-frame clones, with some not included. The sample lists some 140,000 clones, around 89% seen once, with 3% to 3.5% in the top ten. This specimen comes from a study of T cell responses to AZD1222 COVID-19 vaccine. The clonotype comes from an adult in good health. The sample consisted of peripheral blood, taken on day 0 of AZD1222 vaccination.

In nucleotides, the CDR3 is TGTGCCAGCAGCGACATGGACGGCACTGAAGCTTTCTTT. Its protein product is CASSDMDGTEAFF. The chain links TRBV9 to TRBJ1-1; D not certain. Trimming stripped 3 bases from V and 4 bases from J, with 10 bases between. The CDR3 has 13 residues. CDR1 and CDR2 (germline): SGDLS, YYNGEE.